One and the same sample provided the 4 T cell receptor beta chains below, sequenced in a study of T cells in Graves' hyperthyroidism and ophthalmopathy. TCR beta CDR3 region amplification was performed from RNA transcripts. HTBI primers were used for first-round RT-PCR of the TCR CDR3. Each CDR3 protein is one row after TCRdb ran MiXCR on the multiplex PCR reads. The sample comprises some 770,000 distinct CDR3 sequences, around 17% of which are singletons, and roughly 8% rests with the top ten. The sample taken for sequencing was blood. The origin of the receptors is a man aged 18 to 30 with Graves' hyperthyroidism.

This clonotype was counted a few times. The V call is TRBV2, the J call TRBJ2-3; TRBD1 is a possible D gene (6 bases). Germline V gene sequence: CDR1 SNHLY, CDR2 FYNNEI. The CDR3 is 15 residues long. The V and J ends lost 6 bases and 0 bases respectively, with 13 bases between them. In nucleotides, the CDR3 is TGTGCCAGCAGAGGACAGAACCCTAGCACAGATACGCAGTATTTT. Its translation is CASRGQNPSTDTQYF.

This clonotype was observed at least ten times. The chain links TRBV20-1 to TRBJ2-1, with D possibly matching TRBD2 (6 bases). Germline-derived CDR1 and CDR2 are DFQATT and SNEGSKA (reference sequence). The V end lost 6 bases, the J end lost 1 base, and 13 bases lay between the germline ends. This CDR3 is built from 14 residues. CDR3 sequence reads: CSAQSGPSYNEQFF. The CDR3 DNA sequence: TGCAGTGCCCAGAGCGGGCCATCCTACAATGAGCAGTTCTTC.

The CDR3 sequence is CASSLNEGRPGEQYF. The CDR3 DNA reads TGTGCCAGCAGCTTAAACGAGGGGAGACCGGGAGAGCAGTACTTC. V usage is TRBV7-8 and J usage is TRBJ2-7; D might be TRBD1 or TRBD2, each matching 5 bases. V lost 2 bases, J lost 7 bases, and 18 bases lay in between. The germline V gene has CDR1 SGHVS and CDR2 FQNEAQ. CDR3 length equals 15 residues.

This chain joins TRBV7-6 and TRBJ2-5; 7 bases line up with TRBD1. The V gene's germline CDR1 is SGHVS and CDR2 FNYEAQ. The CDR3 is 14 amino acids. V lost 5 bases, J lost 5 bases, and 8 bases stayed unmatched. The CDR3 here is CASSPDRVGETQYF. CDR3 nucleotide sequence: TGTGCCAGCAGCCCAGACAGGGTCGGGGAGACCCAGTACTTC. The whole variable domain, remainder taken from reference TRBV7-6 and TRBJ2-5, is GAGVSQSPRYKVTKRGQDVALRCDPISGHVSLYWYRQALGQGPEFLTYFNYEAQQDKSGLPNDRFSAERPEGSISTLTIQRTEQRDSAMYRCASSPDRVGETQYFGPGTRLLVL.